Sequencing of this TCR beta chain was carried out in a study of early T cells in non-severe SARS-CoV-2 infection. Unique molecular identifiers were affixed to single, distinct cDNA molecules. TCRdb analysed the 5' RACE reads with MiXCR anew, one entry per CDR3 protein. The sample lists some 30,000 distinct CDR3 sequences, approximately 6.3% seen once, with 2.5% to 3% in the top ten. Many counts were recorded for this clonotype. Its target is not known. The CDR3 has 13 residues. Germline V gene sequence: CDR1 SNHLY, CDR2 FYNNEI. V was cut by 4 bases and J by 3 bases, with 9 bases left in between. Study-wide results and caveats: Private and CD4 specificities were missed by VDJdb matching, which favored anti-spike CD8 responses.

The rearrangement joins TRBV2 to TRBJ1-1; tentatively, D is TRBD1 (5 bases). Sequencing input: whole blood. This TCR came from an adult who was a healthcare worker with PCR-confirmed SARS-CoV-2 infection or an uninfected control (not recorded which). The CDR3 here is CASSATGYTEAFF. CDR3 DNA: TGTGCCAGCAGTGCAACAGGCTACACTGAAGCTTTCTTT.